This T cell receptor beta chain was sequenced for a study of Ad26.COV2.S vaccination and SARS-CoV-2 variants. The treatment: 15 to 20 received Ad26.COV2.S at low or high dose, single or two shots; about 5 received placebo; per-sample allocation not given. All samples were drawn on day 63, counting from the first vaccine or placebo injection. The assay was immunoSEQ multiplex PCR, and TCRdb's table has in-frame clones only and misses some. The sample shows 350,000 to 400,000 clones, about 85% of them seen only once. The germline CDR1 and CDR2 sequences are KGHSH and LQKENI. Trimming cost V 6 bases and J 4 bases, with 16 bases left between them. This CDR3 is 15 amino acids long.

This clonotype was obtained from a person aged 18 to 65 who received the Ad26.COV2.S COVID-19 vaccine or a placebo. The sample here was peripheral blood, taken in a trial of Ad26.COV2.S vaccine versus placebo. The chain uses TRBV18 and TRBJ2-1; D is unresolved. The DNA of the CDR3 is TGTGCCAGCTCCCCAGACCAGAAGGGATACAATGAGCAGTTCTTC. The encoded protein is CASSPDQKGYNEQFF. Looking up the rest from reference TRBV18 and TRBJ2-1 gives the full variable domain: NAGVMQNPRHLVRRRGQEARLRCSPMKGHSHVYWYRQLPEEGLKFMVYLQKENIIDESGMPKERFSAEFPKEGPSILRIQQVVRGDSAAYFCASSPDQKGYNEQFFGPGTRLTVL.